What follows are 28 T cell receptor beta chains derived from one specimen sequenced in a study of siplizumab effects on memory and regulatory T cells. Clones were read by immunoSEQ multiplex PCR, and TCRdb kept only the in-frame ones, dropping some. The sample shows approximately 60,000 clones, around three quarters of them seen only once. Sequencing input: memory CD4+ T cells sorted from blood. All receptors come from a human donor in good health.

The table lists this clone with a count of one. At one end the junction does not follow the germline gene, possibly because of a read error. This chain links TRBV18 with TRBJ1-6, with D unclear. There are 17 residues in the CDR3. The germline gives CDR1 KGHSH, CDR2 LQKENI. The CDR3 DNA follows: TGTGCCAGCTCGCCACAAATGTCAGGCTCCTATAATTCACCCCTCCACTTT. This gives the protein CASSPQMSGSYNSPLHF.

This chain links TRBV10-3 with TRBJ2-7; TRBD1 matches at 11 bases. The CDR3 loop spans 16 amino acids. Germline values: CDR1 ENHRY, CDR2 SYGVKD. V shed 2 bases and J 2 bases; nucleotides not matched to a gene: 5. The CDR3 DNA reads TGTGCCATCAGTGAGCCTGCGGGACAGGGGGCCTACGAGCAGTACTTC. Amino acids: CAISEPAGQGAYEQYF.

V gene TRBV9 combines with J gene TRBJ1-4; D is uncertain. V dropped 5 bases and J dropped 8 bases, with 10 bases sitting between them. Germline-derived CDR1 and CDR2 are SGDLS and YYNGEE. The length of the CDR3 is 12 residues. The DNA of the CDR3 is TGTGCCAGCAGTATCTCCGGAGAAAAACTGTTTTTT. It is translated as CASSISGEKLFF.

The V and J genes are TRBV12-5 and TRBJ2-1; D unclear. The V gene lost 3 bases and the J gene lost 0 bases, with 12 bases spanning the gap. Germline assignment: CDR1 LGHNT and CDR2 FRNRAP. This CDR3 is 16 amino acids long. As DNA, the CDR3 is TGTGCTAGTGGTTTTTCGTCGTCAAGCTCCTACAATGAGCAGTTCTTC. This translates into CASGFSSSSSYNEQFF.

This clone was counted only a few times. J is TRBJ1-1 and V is TRBV18, with D perhaps matching TRBD1 (6 bases). The CDR3 has 15 amino acids. Germline assignment: CDR1 KGHSH and CDR2 LQKENI. Trimming took 1 base from V and 1 from J, leaving 10 bases between them. This CDR3 is CASSPLQGTNTEAFF. For the CDR3, the DNA is TGTGCCAGCTCACCACTGCAGGGGACGAACACTGAAGCTTTCTTT.

This chain links TRBV28 with TRBJ1-3, with D perhaps TRBD1 (6 bases). The CDR3 length is 15 residues. Germline V gene data show CDR1 as MDHEN and CDR2 as SYDVKM. V shed 7 bases and J shed 3 bases, with 16 bases lying between them. The CDR3, as DNA: TGTGCCAGCACCCAGACGGGGGGCCGTGGAAACACCATATATTTT. It yields the protein CASTQTGGRGNTIYF.

The chain joins TRBV9 to TRBJ1-3; the D gene is possibly TRBD1 (6 bases). Per germline, CDR1 SGDLS and CDR2 YYNGEE. Trimming removed 2 bases from V and 4 bases from J, with 13 bases in between. The CDR3 contains 15 residues. CDR3 protein: CASSVTGSGGNTIYF. CDR3 nucleotide sequence: TGTGCCAGCAGCGTCACAGGGTCAGGGGGAAACACCATATATTTT.

This chain links TRBV30 with TRBJ2-3; D may be TRBD2 (6 bases). Trimming shortened V by 8 bases and J by 4 bases, and 16 bases separated the two germline ends. Looked up from germline, CDR1 is GTSNPN and CDR2 is SVGIG (reference sequence). The CDR3 consists of 13 residues. CDR3 sequence (DNA): TGTGCCGGAGGGGCGGGGCCTTCAGATACGCAGTATTTT. Translating gives CAGGAGPSDTQYF.

The chain recombines TRBV10-3 with TRBJ1-2; weak D call: TRBD1 (5 bases). CDR3 length: 12 amino acids. Trimming took 3 bases from V and 7 from J, leaving 9 bases between them. Per germline, CDR1 ENHRY and CDR2 SYGVKD. The CDR3 coding sequence is TGTGCCATCAGTGATGGAGGGGCTGGCTACACCTTC. Translation gives CAISDGGAGYTF.

In the case of this clone: Other DNA sequences from this sample encode an identical CDR3 as well. The CDR3 protein is CASSPRGPDTQYF. As DNA, the CDR3 is TGTGCCAGCAGCCCACGGGGCCCAGATACGCAGTATTTT. The chain is built from TRBV7-9 and TRBJ2-3; either TRBD1 or TRBD2 may fit D (5 bases each). The ends were cut back, 5 bases at V and 4 bases at J, with 10 bases in the middle. The length of the CDR3 is 13 residues. CDR1 is SEHNR and CDR2 is FQNEAQ in the germline V gene (reference sequence). Full variable domain (outside the CDR3, taken from reference TRBV7-9 and TRBJ2-3): DTGVSQNPRHKITKRGQNVTFRCDPISEHNRLYWYRQTLGQGPEFLTYFQNEAQLEKSRLLSDRFSAERPKGSFSTLEIQRTEQGDSAMYLCASSPRGPDTQYFGPGTRLTVL.

This clone was counted once. V and J are TRBV12-5 and TRBJ2-2; D not certain. There are 15 residues in the CDR3. V gave up 1 base and J gave up 2 bases, with 8 bases separating them. Per germline, CDR1 LGHNT and CDR2 FRNRAP. CDR3 loop: CASGLEMGNTGELFF. The CDR3 coding sequence is TGTGCTAGTGGTTTGGAAATGGGCAACACCGGGGAGCTGTTTTTT.

The V gene is TRBV20-1, the J gene TRBJ1-2; the D gene is possibly TRBD1 (5 bases). The CDR3 consists of 11 residues. The germline gives CDR1 DFQATT, CDR2 SNEGSKA (reference sequence). Deletions cut 0 bases from V and 10 bases from J, with 9 bases between. DNA of the CDR3: TGCAGTGCTAGAGATCCCGGACACTACACCTTC. This codes for CSARDPGHYTF.

The sample holds a few counts of this clone. The chain is built from TRBV7-2 and TRBJ2-7, with 7 bases identical to TRBD2. CDR3 size: 13 residues. Germline V gives CDR1 SGHTA, CDR2 FQGNSA. V lost 5 bases and J lost 2; bases outside the gene matches: 3. The chain's CDR3 is CASSALAAYEQYF. The CDR3 bases are TGTGCCAGCAGCGCCCTAGCGGCCTACGAGCAGTACTTC.

V gene TRBV6-1 combines with J gene TRBJ1-4, with TRBD1 matching over 8 bases. The CDR3 spans 14 residues. CDR1 is MNHNS, CDR2 SASEGT, per germline. Trimming took 4 bases from V and 6 from J; bases not matched to a gene: 4. The DNA of the CDR3 is TGTGCCAGCAGTGTACAGGGGGGGGATGAAAAACTGTTTTTT. It specifies CASSVQGGDEKLFF.

The chain employs TRBV10-3 and TRBJ2-7; TRBD2 aligns across 12 bases. Germline CDR1 ENHRY, CDR2 SYGVKD. V gave up 10 bases and J gave up 7 bases; unmatched junction bases: 14. The CDR3 has 15 residues. CDR3 DNA sequence: TGTGCCACTTGGACTAGCGGGGCCCCGAGAGGGGAGCAGTACTTC. The encoded protein is CATWTSGAPRGEQYF.

This chain connects TRBV29-1 to TRBJ1-1; possible D gene TRBD1, 5 bases. V lost 6 bases and J lost 5, with 16 bases in between. This CDR3 has 13 amino acids. CDR1 SQVTM and CDR2 ANQGSEA come from the germline V gene. The CDR3 DNA sequence: TGCAGCGTGGTCCGGGGGGAGGGGACTGAAGCTTTCTTT. This encodes CSVVRGEGTEAFF.

This clone was counted a few times. The rearrangement links TRBV4-3 to TRBJ1-6; D may be TRBD1 (6 bases). CDR3 length: 14 amino acids. Looked up from germline, CDR1 is LGHNA and CDR2 is YSLEER. V lost 1 base and J 5 bases, leaving 6 bases between the germline ends. In nucleotides, the CDR3 is TGCGCCAGCAGCCAAGGACAGGATAATTCACCCCTCCACTTT. Translated: CASSQGQDNSPLHF.

Worth noting for this clone: Other nucleotide sequences in the sample specify the same CDR3. The CDR3 spells CASSLSRDYNEQFF. In DNA form, the CDR3 reads TGTGCCAGCAGCTTATCGCGGGACTACAATGAGCAGTTCTTC. V is TRBV7-2 and J is TRBJ2-1, with D tentatively TRBD2 (6 bases). The CDR3 length is 14 residues. Trimming took 2 bases from V and 3 from J, leaving 8 bases between them. Germline assignment: CDR1 SGHTA and CDR2 FQGNSA. The complete variable domain, with remaining parts taken from reference TRBV7-2 and TRBJ2-1, reads GAGVSQSPSNKVTEKGKDVELRCDPISGHTALYWYRQSLGQGLEFLIYFQGNSAPDKSGLPSDRFSAERTGGSVSTLTIQRTQQEDSAVYLCASSLSRDYNEQFFGPGTRLTVL.

The V gene is TRBV7-7, the J gene TRBJ2-2; TRBD2 matches at 12 bases. CDR3 size: 15 residues. The V and J ends lost 4 bases and 5 bases, in that order; junction bases with no gene match: 2. Germline values: CDR1 SSHAT, CDR2 FNYEAQ (reference sequence). The CDR3: CASSSSGGVTGELFF. The CDR3 bases are TGTGCCAGCAGCTCTAGCGGGGGGGTAACCGGGGAGCTGTTTTTT.

The chain uses TRBV28 and TRBJ2-2; D assignment may be TRBD1 or TRBD2 (5 bases each). The germline gives CDR1 MDHEN, CDR2 SYDVKM. This CDR3 has 18 residues. Trimming shortened V by 3 bases and J by 1 base, and 18 bases separated the two germline ends. CDR3 DNA sequence: TGTGCCAGCAGTTTTTCGGGGAGAGACAGCAGGAACACCGGGGAGCTGTTTTTT. Encoded protein: CASSFSGRDSRNTGELFF.

This chain links TRBV30 with TRBJ1-1; 7 bases are a match to TRBD1. The length of the CDR3 is 13 residues. V lost 5 bases, J lost 4 bases, and 7 bases stayed unmatched. Germline values: CDR1 GTSNPN, CDR2 SVGIG (reference sequence). The chain's CDR3 is CAWDRAQSTEAFF. CDR3 bases: TGTGCCTGGGACAGGGCCCAATCCACTGAAGCTTTCTTT.

The chain links TRBV6-1 to TRBJ1-1, with D perhaps TRBD1 (6 bases). Germline V gene lookup returns CDR1 MNHNS and CDR2 SASEGT. V was pared by 4 bases and J by 7 bases, with 19 bases between. The length of the CDR3 is 15 residues. The CDR3 coding sequence is TGTGCCAGCAGTGGGGGACAAGCTAAAAGTTTTGAAGCTTTCTTT. Encoded protein: CASSGGQAKSFEAFF.

The chain combines TRBV9 with TRBJ2-7, with D possibly matching TRBD1 (6 bases). V lost 7 bases to trimming and J lost 0 bases, with 17 bases between them. Germline V CDR1 and CDR2: SGDLS, YYNGEE. The CDR3 extends over 15 amino acids. CDR3 bases: TGTGCCAGCGGACCCTCGGGACACTTCTCCTACGAGCAGTACTTC. Translation gives CASGPSGHFSYEQYF. Full variable domain (rest looked up from reference TRBV9 and TRBJ2-7): DSGVTQTPKHLITATGQRVTLRCSPRSGDLSVYWYQQSLDQGLQFLIQYYNGEERAKGNILERFSAQQFPDLHSELNLSSLELGDSALYFCASGPSGHFSYEQYFGPGTRLTVT.

In nucleotides, the CDR3 is TGTGCCAGTAGTAGCGACAGTTCGACCGAGCCCCAGCATTTT. It encodes CASSSDSSTEPQHF. The chain joins TRBV19 to TRBJ1-5; weak D call: TRBD1 (5 bases). Trimming stripped 4 bases from V and 8 bases from J, with 15 bases between. The CDR3 runs to 14 residues. CDR1 is LNHDA and CDR2 is SQIVND in the germline V gene (reference sequence).

The table lists this clone with a few counts. V gene TRBV7-3 combines with J gene TRBJ2-3, with D maybe TRBD1 (6 bases). Trimming left V 3 bases short and J 1 base short, with 11 bases between. This CDR3 comprises 15 residues. Per the germline V gene, CDR1 is SGHTA and CDR2 is FQGTGA. The CDR3 reads CASSFPGDGTDTQYF. As DNA, the CDR3 is TGTGCCAGCAGCTTTCCAGGGGACGGCACAGATACGCAGTATTTT. The variable domain in full, completed from reference TRBV7-3 and TRBJ2-3, reads GAGVSQTPSNKVTEKGKYVELRCDPISGHTALYWYRQSLGQGPEFLIYFQGTGAADDSGLPNDRFFAVRPEGSVSTLKIQRTERGDSAVYLCASSFPGDGTDTQYFGPGTRLTVL.

The rearrangement uses TRBV5-5 and TRBJ2-7; 8 nucleotides match TRBD1. The length of the CDR3 is 15 residues. Germline values: CDR1 SGHKS, CDR2 YYEKEE (reference sequence). Germline trimming cut 9 bases from V and 3 bases from J; bases unmatched to any gene: 14. CDR3 coding DNA: TGTGCCACCAATCGAGAACTAGGACAGGGCTACGAGCAGTACTTC. Residues: CATNRELGQGYEQYF.

The chain employs TRBV4-3 and TRBJ2-7, with 8 bases that match TRBD2. The CDR3 has 16 residues. With V trimmed by 1 base and J by 2 bases, 7 bases remained unmatched. Germline V gene data show CDR1 as LGHNA and CDR2 as YSLEER. CDR3 DNA: TGCGCCAGCAGCCAAGGGGACGCGGGGGGCCCCTACGAGCAGTACTTC. Its translation: CASSQGDAGGPYEQYF.

The chain couples TRBV2 to TRBJ1-2; no definite D call. Trimming removed 0 bases at V and 8 bases at J, with 13 bases between. Per germline, CDR1 SNHLY and CDR2 FYNNEI. This CDR3 comprises 14 residues. The DNA for the CDR3 is TGTGCCAGCAGTGAAGCGAGTCGCGTGGGGGGCTACACCTTC. It translates to CASSEASRVGGYTF. The entire variable domain, with the rest obtained from reference TRBV2 and TRBJ1-2, is as follows: EPEVTQTPSHQVTQMGQEVILRCVPISNHLYFYWYRQILGQKVEFLVSFYNNEISEKSEIFDDQFSVERPDGSNFTLKIRSTKLEDSAMYFCASSEASRVGGYTFGSGTRLTVV.